This T cell receptor (beta chain) was profiled in a study of shared T cell receptors in the human thymus. The germline gives CDR1 MNHEY, CDR2 SVGAGI. This CDR3 has 15 amino acids. The V gene end was trimmed by 2 bases and the J gene end by 1 base; junction bases not matched to a gene: 2. The assay was immunoSEQ multiplex PCR, and TCRdb's table has in-frame clones only and misses some. This table holds roughly 560,000 clones, 70% to 80% found once. Separately, the same data were catalogued under a study of human thymus T cells. That paper adds: The donor group consisted of healthy Finnish infants who were having corrective surgery for congenital heart defects. Corrective cardiac operations yielded the resected thymus tissue. Thymic as well as blood repertoires seemed to favor certain V and J genes unevenly. Related work found strong thymic repertoire overlap between unrelated individuals.

Input material: thymocytes. The TCR originated in a boy younger than two with a congenital heart defect. The rearrangement joins TRBV6-5 to TRBJ2-5; the match to TRBD1 covers 9 bases. The CDR3 region has the DNA TGTGCCAGCAGTTACGGGACAGGGATCCAAGAGACCCAGTACTTC. This gives the protein CASSYGTGIQETQYF.